These 8 T cell receptor beta chains came from one sample sequenced in a study of a mutant IDH1 vaccine in newly diagnosed glioma. Measured with immunoSEQ multiplex PCR; TCRdb has only the in-frame clones, and not every one. Of nearly 15,000 clones in the sample, 85% to 90% were seen once. Time point given: baseline, week 1 (first vaccination visit). The sample's treatment: pre-vaccination baseline after standard-of-care therapy. Sample: PBMCs, taken from a glioma patient treated with radiotherapy, temozolomide or both. The receptors shown here come from a woman between 40 and 50 years old with glioma. Some clones in this sample may be carry-over from other donors' samples.

This clone has just a few counts. V usage is TRBV30 and J usage is TRBJ1-5; no firm D call. Germline V gene sequence: CDR1 GTSNPN, CDR2 SVGIG (reference sequence). The CDR3 has 13 amino acids. V lost 0 bases, J lost 4 bases, and 7 bases lay in between. This CDR3 reads CAWSVGRNQPQHF. The CDR3 region has the DNA TGTGCCTGGAGTGTAGGTAGGAATCAGCCCCAGCATTTT. The full variable domain, with the rest looked up from reference TRBV30 and TRBJ1-5, is SQTIHQWPATLVQPVGSPLSLECTVEGTSNPNLYWYRQAAGRGLQLLFYSVGIGQISSEVPQNLSASRPQDRQFILSSKKLLLSDSGFYLCAWSVGRNQPQHFGDGTRLSIL.

This chain links TRBV7-9 with TRBJ1-1; no reliable D call. The V end lost 6 bases, the J end lost 4 bases, and 12 bases lay between the germline ends. This CDR3 is 13 amino acids long. The germline gives CDR1 SEHNR, CDR2 FQNEAQ (reference sequence). The CDR3 spells CASRGGMGTEAFF. The CDR3, as DNA: TGTGCCAGCAGAGGCGGGATGGGCACTGAAGCTTTCTTT.

As to this clone: One end of the junction is discordant with germline, which a read error may explain. The V call is TRBV30, the J call TRBJ1-1, with D unclear. CDR1 is GTSNPN, CDR2 SVGIG, per germline (reference sequence). This CDR3 has 13 amino acids. The DNA for the CDR3 is TGTGCCCGGAGCCGTACAGTGAACACTGAAGCTTTCTTT. It translates to CARSRTVNTEAFF.

The chain recombines TRBV4-1 with TRBJ1-2, with a weak D call TRBD1 (5 bases). CDR1 MGHRA and CDR2 YSYEKL come from the germline V gene. The CDR3 consists of 16 residues. V lost 6 bases and J 2 bases, leaving 19 bases between the germline ends. The DNA of the CDR3 is TGCGCCAGCAGTCAGACCTGGGGGGAGAGCAACTATGGCTACACCTTC. Its translation is CASSQTWGESNYGYTF.

CDR3 residues: CASSLMASGGISYNEQFF. CDR3 sequence (DNA): TGTGCCAGCAGCTTAATGGCTAGCGGGGGAATCTCCTACAATGAGCAGTTCTTC. The chain links TRBV7-3 to TRBJ2-1, with 10 bases identical to TRBD2. With 1 base clipped from V and 0 bases from J, the junction kept 6 bases outside the gene matches. The CDR3 spans 18 residues. Germline V CDR1 and CDR2: SGHTA, FQGTGA.

There are a few counts of this clone. The V call is TRBV6-6, the J call TRBJ2-3; 9 nucleotides match TRBD1. Germline CDR1 is MNHNY and CDR2 is SVGAGI (reference sequence). V was clipped by 5 bases and J by 6 bases; unmatched bases: 6. The CDR3 consists of 14 residues. In DNA form, the CDR3 reads TGTGCCAGCAGTCAACAGGGGGCGGGGGATACGCAGTATTTT. Protein: CASSQQGAGDTQYF.

J is TRBJ1-3 and V is TRBV4-2; D may be TRBD1 (5 bases). The germline CDR1 and CDR2 sequences are LGHNA and YNFKEQ. The V and J ends lost 4 bases and 0 bases respectively, with 13 bases between them. There are 16 residues in the CDR3. The CDR3 spells CASSLSREISGNTIYF. The CDR3 DNA sequence: TGTGCCAGCAGCCTCTCCAGGGAGATCTCTGGAAACACCATATATTTT.

The chain employs TRBV27 and TRBJ2-5; 8 nucleotides line up with TRBD2. The CDR3 runs to 14 residues. Germline CDR1 reads MNHEY; CDR2 reads SMNVEV (reference sequence). Germline trimming cut 3 bases from V and 5 bases from J; bases unmatched to any gene: 5. The CDR3 DNA reads as TGTGCCAGCAGTTTTGTTCGGGAGGGGGAGACCCAGTACTTC. Translating it yields CASSFVREGETQYF.